This TCR beta chain is from a study of blood T cell repertoires in COVID-19. Sequencing was performed with immunoSEQ multiplex PCR; in TCRdb, only in-frame clones are kept and a portion is missing. This table has 150,000 to 200,000 clones, 88% appearing once. The CDR3 extends over 16 amino acids. CDR1 is SGHVS and CDR2 is FQNEAQ in the germline V gene. The ends lost 1 base at V and 2 bases at J; junction bases unmatched: 7. The clonotype was recovered from a human donor in a cohort sampled during active COVID-19. Sequences were obtained from peripheral blood. The chain uses TRBV7-8 and TRBJ1-2; 7 bases agree with TRBD1. In nucleotides, the CDR3 is TGTGCCAGCAGCTTAGGCGCTGGAGGGGGCAACTATGGCTACACCTTC. Translating gives CASSLGAGGGNYGYTF.